These 26 T cell receptor beta chains came from one sample sequenced in a study of cytomegalovirus exposure and HLA in healthy donors. Profiling relied on immunoSEQ multiplex PCR, and the TCRdb table lists in-frame clones only, not all of them. This sample carries approximately 100,000 clones, less than 90% of them seen once, and the ten largest clones take less than 7.5%. Sequenced sample: PBMCs. These receptors originate from a man aged 18 to 30 in good health and CMV-seropositive.

The chain uses TRBV7-3 and TRBJ2-5, with 7 nucleotides matching TRBD2. Germline CDR1 reads SGHTA; CDR2 reads FQGTGA. This CDR3 contains 15 residues. Trimming cost V 0 bases and J 0 bases; bases outside gene matches: 1. CDR3 in amino acids: CASSLTSGYQETQYF. CDR3 sequence (DNA): TGTGCCAGCAGCTTAACTAGCGGGTACCAAGAGACCCAGTACTTC.

This rearrangement joins TRBV7-6 to TRBJ2-5; D perhaps matches TRBD2 (6 bases). Germline-derived CDR1 and CDR2 are SGHVS and FNYEAQ. The CDR3 runs to 14 residues. Trimming took off 5 bases at V and 5 bases at J, with 15 bases between the two ends. CDR3 in amino acids: CASSPTTGDETQYF. The CDR3 bases are TGTGCCAGCAGCCCCACGACGGGGGATGAGACCCAGTACTTC.

V and J are TRBV9 and TRBJ2-6; the D gene is possibly TRBD1 (6 bases). CDR3 length: 17 residues. The germline V gene has CDR1 SGDLS and CDR2 YYNGEE. V was clipped by 4 bases and J by 2 bases, with 16 bases between them. The CDR3 DNA reads TGTGCCAGCAGCCCCGGACAGAGTGCCCCTGGGGCCAACGTCCTGACTTTC. This encodes CASSPGQSAPGANVLTF.

This clone was observed a few times. V gene TRBV6-1 combines with J gene TRBJ1-6, with TRBD1 matching 9 bases. There are 17 residues in the CDR3. Trimming cost V 0 bases and J 7 bases; bases outside gene matches: 7. Looked up from germline, CDR1 is MNHNS and CDR2 is SASEGT. This CDR3 is CASSEALGQGSNSPLHF. The CDR3 nucleotides read TGTGCCAGCAGTGAAGCTCTAGGACAGGGGTCGAATTCACCCCTCCACTTT.

This rearrangement joins TRBV18 to TRBJ2-7; 12 bases align to TRBD2. The CDR3 is 18 residues long. The germline gives CDR1 KGHSH, CDR2 LQKENI. Trimming took 6 bases from V and 6 from J; bases not matched to a gene: 18. The CDR3 protein is CASSRSGYLAGGLFEQYF. For the CDR3, the DNA is TGTGCCAGCTCGCGATCGGGTTATCTAGCGGGAGGGCTTTTCGAGCAGTACTTC.

The gene calls are TRBV7-3 and TRBJ2-3; D unresolved. Germline V gene data show CDR1 as SGHTA and CDR2 as FQGTGA. V dropped 3 bases and J dropped 3 bases, with 7 bases sitting between them. The CDR3 has 13 residues. The CDR3 DNA reads as TGTGCCAGCAGCTTTGACACTACAGATACGCAGTATTTT. Amino acids: CASSFDTTDTQYF.

The genes are TRBV4-2 and TRBJ2-3; 10 nucleotides line up with TRBD2. The CDR3 spans 17 residues. V lost 0 bases to trimming and J lost 5 bases; unmatched junction nucleotides: 8. Germline loops: CDR1 LGHNA, CDR2 YNFKEQ. Here the CDR3 DNA reads TGTGCCAGCAGCCAAGAGGGTCCAGCGGGAGGGCGAGATACGCAGTATTTT. The encoded protein is CASSQEGPAGGRDTQYF.

The gene calls are TRBV7-3 and TRBJ2-1; 7 nucleotides match TRBD2. V was pared by 5 bases and J by 5 bases, with 18 bases of the junction left unmatched. In germline, CDR1 is SGHTA, CDR2 FQGTGA. The CDR3 length is 18 residues. The CDR3 is CASSTPLGGRGENNEQFF. The CDR3 DNA sequence: TGTGCCAGCAGCACCCCCCTCGGCGGGAGAGGGGAGAACAATGAGCAGTTCTTC.

This clone was observed a handful of times. The V gene is TRBV4-3, the J gene TRBJ2-7, with D perhaps TRBD2 (6 bases). Trimming took off 4 bases at V and 4 bases at J, with 17 bases between the two ends. The CDR3 runs to 15 residues. Germline V gene sequence: CDR1 LGHNA, CDR2 YSLEER. CDR3 DNA sequence: TGCGCCAGCAGCCCGACCGGGACTGCGGGGTACGAGCAGTACTTC. It translates to CASSPTGTAGYEQYF.

V is TRBV5-4 and J is TRBJ2-1, with D hard to call. The germline V and J ends were trimmed by 4 bases and 0 bases, with 14 bases remaining between them. The germline V gene encodes CDR1 SGHNT and CDR2 YYREEE (reference sequence). This CDR3 comprises 16 residues. The DNA of the CDR3 is TGTGCCAGCAGCACCCGAGCGATGAGCTCCTACAATGAGCAGTTCTTC. It is translated as CASSTRAMSSYNEQFF.

This clone was recorded a few times. This sequence joins TRBV5-5 and TRBJ2-7; D is perhaps TRBD2 (6 bases). The CDR3 extends over 13 amino acids. Trimming stripped 4 bases from V and 1 base from J, with 9 bases between. Germline loops: CDR1 SGHKS, CDR2 YYEKEE (reference sequence). CDR3 sequence reads: CASSPGLSYEQYF. For the CDR3, the DNA is TGTGCCAGCAGCCCGGGACTTTCCTACGAGCAGTACTTC. The full variable domain, in which reference TRBV5-5 and TRBJ2-7 provide the parts outside the CDR3, is DAGVTQSPTHLIKTRGQQVTLRCSPISGHKSVSWYQQVLGQGPQFIFQYYEKEERGRGNFPDRFSARQFPNYSSELNVNALLLGDSALYLCASSPGLSYEQYFGPGTRLTVT.

The chain recombines TRBV4-1 with TRBJ2-3; D may be TRBD2 (6 bases). The V end lost 4 bases, the J end lost 2 bases, and 13 bases lay between the germline ends. CDR3 length: 15 amino acids. The germline V gene has CDR1 MGHRA and CDR2 YSYEKL. In nucleotides, the CDR3 is TGCGCCAGCAGCCCGGCGGGGTGGGACACAGATACGCAGTATTTT. This codes for CASSPAGWDTDTQYF.

In this sample, this clone turned up once. The DNA for the CDR3 is TGTGCCAGCAGCGTTCAGGGGGGAGATACGCAGTATTTT. Residues: CASSVQGGDTQYF. The genes are TRBV5-5 and TRBJ2-3; possibly TRBD1 for D (7 bases). The CDR3 is 13 amino acids. Germline CDR1 is SGHKS and CDR2 is YYEKEE (reference sequence). Trimming left V 4 bases short and J 5 bases short, with 11 bases between.

CDR3 amino acids: CASTPGAGEDTQYF. The CDR3 DNA reads as TGTGCCAGCACCCCAGGGGCGGGGGAAGATACGCAGTATTTT. The gene calls are TRBV6-4 and TRBJ2-3; D is possibly TRBD2 (7 bases). V was clipped by 7 bases and J by 5 bases, with 16 bases between them. This CDR3 comprises 14 residues. In germline, CDR1 is MRHNA, CDR2 SNTAGT.

The chain carries TRBV19 and TRBJ1-5, with a possible D match to TRBD1 (5 bases). The CDR3 has 13 residues. The V end lost 6 bases, the J end lost 6 bases, and 12 bases lay between the germline ends. CDR1 and CDR2 from the germline V gene are LNHDA and SQIVND (reference sequence). This CDR3 is CASSQGFGQPQHF. CDR3 sequence (DNA): TGTGCCAGTAGCCAGGGATTTGGTCAGCCCCAGCATTTT.

This clone was counted once. The genes are TRBV7-8 and TRBJ2-7, with 9 positions matching TRBD2. Losses at the gene ends were 2 bases for V and 0 bases for J; bases not matched to a gene: 2. The CDR3 length is 15 residues. Per germline, CDR1 SGHVS and CDR2 FQNEAQ. The DNA of the CDR3 is TGTGCCAGCAGCTTACTTAGCGGGAGCTCCTACGAGCAGTACTTC. Its protein is CASSLLSGSSYEQYF.

This chain connects TRBV4-2 to TRBJ2-5, with TRBD2 matching over 9 bases. Germline V lookup: CDR1 LGHNA, CDR2 YNFKEQ. V was pared by 4 bases and J by 5 bases, with 8 bases of the junction left unmatched. The CDR3 covers 15 residues. CDR3 bases: TGTGCCAGCAGCCCTCGAGTGGCGGGGGGGGAGACCCAGTACTTC. It encodes CASSPRVAGGETQYF.

V and J are TRBV7-9 and TRBJ2-7; 8 nucleotides match TRBD1. The J segment lost 5 bases and the V segment lost 1 base, leaving 7 bases of the junction unmatched. This CDR3 region has 15 residues. CDR1 and CDR2 (germline): SEHNR, FQNEAQ (reference sequence). DNA of the CDR3: TGTGCCAGCAGCTTAGTTGGACAGGGAACCCACGAGCAGTACTTC. Translation gives CASSLVGQGTHEQYF.

The chain joins TRBV5-1 to TRBJ2-7; TRBD1 is a possible D gene (6 bases). Trimming removed 2 bases from V and 2 bases from J, with 14 bases in between. CDR1 and CDR2 from the germline V gene are SGHRS and YFSETQ. The CDR3 contains 15 residues. In DNA, the CDR3 is TGCGCCAGCAGCTTTCTTAGGGACACGACCTACGAGCAGTACTTC. Translating gives CASSFLRDTTYEQYF.

CDR3 region: CASDRFSSNQPQHF. CDR3 nucleotide sequence: TGTGCCAGTGACAGGTTTTCTAGCAATCAGCCCCAGCATTTT. The J gene is TRBJ1-5, the V gene TRBV19, with D maybe TRBD1 (6 bases). Germline lookup yields CDR1 LNHDA and CDR2 SQIVND (reference sequence). The germline V and J ends were trimmed by 8 bases and 0 bases, with 11 bases remaining between them. This CDR3 region has 14 residues.

CDR3 region: CASSEQDGRVNGYTF. CDR3 nucleotides: TGTGCCAGCAGTGAGCAAGATGGCAGGGTGAACGGCTACACCTTC. This chain joins TRBV25-1 and TRBJ1-2; D is possibly TRBD1 (5 bases). CDR1 MGHDK and CDR2 SYGVNS come from the germline V gene. The CDR3 spans 15 residues. The V end lost 3 bases, the J end lost 8 bases, and 19 bases lay between the germline ends.

The CDR3 here is CASSQDFTRSDTQYF. The CDR3 DNA reads as TGCGCCAGCAGCCAAGACTTTACTCGTTCCGATACGCAGTATTTT. J is TRBJ2-3 and V is TRBV4-3; no clear D gene. V lost 0 bases, J lost 6 bases, and 13 bases lay in between. The germline V gene has CDR1 LGHNA and CDR2 YSLEER. CDR3 length: 15 residues.

This CDR3 is CASSLGLAGGHGTDTQYF. DNA of the CDR3: TGTGCCAGCAGCTTAGGGCTAGCGGGGGGGCATGGCACAGATACGCAGTATTTT. V gene TRBV13 combines with J gene TRBJ2-3; 12 nucleotides line up with TRBD2. The J segment lost 1 base and the V segment lost 0 bases, leaving 5 bases of the junction unmatched. Germline CDR1 and CDR2: PRHDT and FYEKMQ (reference sequence). The length of the CDR3 is 18 residues.

The V gene is TRBV9, the J gene TRBJ2-3; TRBD2 is a possible D gene (6 bases). Germline V gene lookup returns CDR1 SGDLS and CDR2 YYNGEE. The CDR3 totals 15 residues. Between the trimmed V and J ends, which lost 0 bases and 1 base, there was a span of 9 bases. This chain's CDR3 is CASSVEGGGTDTQYF. The CDR3 region has the DNA TGTGCCAGCAGCGTAGAGGGCGGGGGCACAGATACGCAGTATTTT. Full variable domain (outside the CDR3, taken from reference TRBV9 and TRBJ2-3): DSGVTQTPKHLITATGQRVTLRCSPRSGDLSVYWYQQSLDQGLQFLIQYYNGEERAKGNILERFSAQQFPDLHSELNLSSLELGDSALYFCASSVEGGGTDTQYFGPGTRLTVL.

This rearrangement joins TRBV18 to TRBJ2-2; 13 bases are a match to TRBD2. Germline CDR1 is KGHSH and CDR2 is LQKENI. The CDR3 has 19 residues. J was trimmed by 5 bases and V by 1 base; bases with no gene match: 10. CDR3: CASSPRHPGLAGSTGELFF. The CDR3 nucleotides are TGTGCCAGCTCACCACGACACCCGGGACTAGCGGGGTCTACCGGGGAGCTGTTTTTT.

This clone was seen ten or more times. The same CDR3 is also encoded by other DNA sequences in this sample. The V and J genes are TRBV19 and TRBJ2-7; 9 nucleotides line up with TRBD2. With V trimmed by 6 bases and J by 3 bases, 9 bases remained unmatched. Germline CDR1 reads LNHDA; CDR2 reads SQIVND (reference sequence). The CDR3 is 15 amino acids. The CDR3 protein is CASSPTSGSFYEQYF. CDR3 nucleotides: TGTGCCAGTAGCCCGACTAGCGGATCTTTCTACGAGCAGTACTTC.